This T cell receptor (beta chain) came from a study of blood T cell repertoires in COVID-19. The CDR3 has 13 amino acids. Looked up from germline, CDR1 is SNHLY and CDR2 is FYNNEI. Trimming shortened V by 4 bases and J by 2 bases, and 6 bases separated the two germline ends. Original analysis: From reference gene primer amplification, estimates of nucleated cell counts were derived. Measured with immunoSEQ multiplex PCR; TCRdb has only the in-frame clones, and not every one. V, J and clone size are those of that table, while D and trimming were read from the DNA. The data hold about 15,000 clones, with approximately 86% observed a single time.

The chain recombines TRBV2 with TRBJ1-3; D gene ambiguous. This receptor was identified in a man aged 55-75 years with acute or convalescent COVID-19. Input material: peripheral blood. The CDR3 sequence: CASSATTGNTIYF. CDR3 nucleotides: TGTGCCAGCAGTGCGACAACTGGAAACACCATATATTTT.